The rows below give T cell receptor beta chains drawn from one sample of a study of CD8 T cell repertoires and HIV-1 epitope variants. The assay was immunoSEQ multiplex PCR, and TCRdb's table has in-frame clones only and misses some. Of about 95,000 clones in the sample, 74% were seen once. The specimen was uncultured baseline CD8+ T cells from peripheral blood mononuclear cells (PBMCs). The receptors were gathered from a male donor with HIV. Each CDR3 is given with its conserved first and last residue. The order of the fields is J gene, D gene, V gene, clone size, CDR3 protein, CDR3 DNA. A D gene is named only where the DNA matches it firmly. Expanded clones get a size class; other rows say once, few or many, or leave the size out.

j_call: TRBJ1-1; d_call: NA; v_call: TRBV9; clone_size: few; cdr3_aa: CASSVVYGSEAFF; cdr3_nt: TGTGCCAGCAGCGTAGTGTACGGTTCTGAAGCTTTCTTT
j_call: TRBJ1-5; d_call: NA; v_call: TRBV5-5; clone_size: NA; cdr3_aa: CASSLSTGPNQPQHF; cdr3_nt: TGTGCCAGCAGCTTGTCTACAGGTCCCAATCAGCCCCAGCATTTT
j_call: TRBJ1-1; d_call: TRBD1; v_call: TRBV2; clone_size: few; cdr3_aa: CASSRGTANTEAFF; cdr3_nt: TGTGCCAGCAGTCGGGGGACAGCTAACACTGAAGCTTTCTTT
j_call: TRBJ2-1; d_call: NA; v_call: TRBV7-6; clone_size: NA; cdr3_aa: CASSLVNRRDTNEQFF; cdr3_nt: TGTGCCAGCAGCTTAGTTAATCGGCGGGATACCAATGAGCAGTTCTTC
j_call: TRBJ1-3; d_call: NA; v_call: TRBV27; clone_size: few; cdr3_aa: CASSLSRSSGNTIYF; cdr3_nt: TGTGCCAGCAGTTTGTCACGGAGCTCTGGAAACACCATATATTTT
j_call: TRBJ2-3; d_call: NA; v_call: TRBV27; clone_size: NA; cdr3_aa: CASSLRTTRTDTQYF; cdr3_nt: TGTGCCAGCAGTTTACGAACTACCAGGACAGATACGCAGTATTTT
j_call: TRBJ1-6; d_call: NA; v_call: TRBV19; clone_size: NA; cdr3_aa: CASSIDQGSPLHF; cdr3_nt: TGTGCCAGTAGTATAGATCAGGGTTCACCCCTCCACTTT
j_call: TRBJ2-7; d_call: NA; v_call: TRBV10-3; clone_size: NA; cdr3_aa: CAIGDTSPYEQYF; cdr3_nt: TGTGCCATCGGGGACACCTCCCCCTACGAGCAGTACTTC
j_call: TRBJ2-7; d_call: TRBD2; v_call: TRBV27; clone_size: NA; cdr3_aa: CASSSWTSGRNHEQYF; cdr3_nt: TGTGCCAGCAGTTCATGGACTAGCGGGAGAAATCACGAGCAGTACTTC
j_call: TRBJ2-7; d_call: NA; v_call: TRBV1; clone_size: NA; cdr3_aa: CTSSQEGDYEQYF; cdr3_nt: TGCACCAGCAGCCAGGAAGGCGACTACGAGCAGTACTTC
j_call: TRBJ2-5; d_call: NA; v_call: TRBV6-5; clone_size: NA; cdr3_aa: CASTPGFHGGTQYF; cdr3_nt: TGTGCCAGCACCCCGGGATTCCACGGCGGGACCCAGTACTTC
j_call: TRBJ2-3; d_call: TRBD1; v_call: TRBV7-2; clone_size: NA; cdr3_aa: CASRPGGSTDTQYF; cdr3_nt: TGTGCCAGCCGACCAGGGGGCAGCACAGATACGCAGTATTTT